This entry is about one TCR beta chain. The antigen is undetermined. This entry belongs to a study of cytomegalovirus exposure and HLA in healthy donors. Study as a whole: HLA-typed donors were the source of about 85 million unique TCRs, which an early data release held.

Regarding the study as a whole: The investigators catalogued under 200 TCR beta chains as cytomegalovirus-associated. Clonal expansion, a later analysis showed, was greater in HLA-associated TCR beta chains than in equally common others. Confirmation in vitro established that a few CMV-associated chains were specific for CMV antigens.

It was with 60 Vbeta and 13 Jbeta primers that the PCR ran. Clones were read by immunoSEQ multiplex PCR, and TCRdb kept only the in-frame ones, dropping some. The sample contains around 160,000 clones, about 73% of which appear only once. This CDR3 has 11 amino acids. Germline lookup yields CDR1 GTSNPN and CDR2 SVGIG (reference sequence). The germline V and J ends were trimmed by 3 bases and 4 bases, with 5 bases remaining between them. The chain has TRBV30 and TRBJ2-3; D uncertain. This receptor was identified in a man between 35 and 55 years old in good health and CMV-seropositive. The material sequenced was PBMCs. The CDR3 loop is CAWSLSDTQYF. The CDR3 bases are TGTGCCTGGAGCTTATCAGATACGCAGTATTTT.